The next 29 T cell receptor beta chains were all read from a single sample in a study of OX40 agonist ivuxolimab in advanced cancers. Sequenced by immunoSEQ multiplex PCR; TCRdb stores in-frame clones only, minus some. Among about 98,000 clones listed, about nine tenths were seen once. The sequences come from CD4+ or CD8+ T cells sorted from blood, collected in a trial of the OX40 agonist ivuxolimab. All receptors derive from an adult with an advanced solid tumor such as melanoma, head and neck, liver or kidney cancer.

The CDR3 bases are TGTGCCAGCAGTGAATGGGCAGGGGGGGATGGAGAGACCCAGTACTTC. Its translation: CASSEWAGGDGETQYF. This chain uses TRBV6-1 with TRBJ2-5; D tentatively fits TRBD1 or TRBD2 (7 bases each). V was pared by 2 bases and J by 4 bases, with 17 bases between. The CDR3 covers 16 residues. Germline V gene data show CDR1 as MNHNS and CDR2 as SASEGT.

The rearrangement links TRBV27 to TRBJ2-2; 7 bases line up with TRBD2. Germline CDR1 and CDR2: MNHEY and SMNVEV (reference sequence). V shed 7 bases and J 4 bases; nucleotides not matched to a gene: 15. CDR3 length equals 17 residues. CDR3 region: CASTPSRREYVTGELFF. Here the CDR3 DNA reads TGTGCCAGCACCCCCAGTCGGCGGGAGTACGTCACCGGGGAGCTGTTTTTT.

CDR3 DNA sequence: TGTGCCAGTAGTATAACTAGCGGGTCCCACGAGCAGTACTTC. Amino acid sequence: CASSITSGSHEQYF. The chain couples TRBV19 to TRBJ2-7; 9 bases are a match to TRBD2. After removal of 2 bases from V and 5 bases from J, the junction contained 4 bases not matched to a gene. The CDR3 is made up of 14 amino acids. Germline CDR1 LNHDA, CDR2 SQIVND (reference sequence).

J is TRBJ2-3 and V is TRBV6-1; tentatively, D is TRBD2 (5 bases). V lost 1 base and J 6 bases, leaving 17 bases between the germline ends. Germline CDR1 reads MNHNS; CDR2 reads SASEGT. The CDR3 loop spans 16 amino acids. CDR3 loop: CASSEVGPRPGDTQYF. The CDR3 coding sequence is TGTGCCAGCAGTGAAGTTGGTCCTCGTCCGGGGGATACGCAGTATTTT.

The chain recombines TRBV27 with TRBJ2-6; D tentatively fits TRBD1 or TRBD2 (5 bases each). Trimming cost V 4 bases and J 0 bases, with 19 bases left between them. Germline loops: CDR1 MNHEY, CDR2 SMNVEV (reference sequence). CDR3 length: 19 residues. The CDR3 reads CASSYVGTVYLSGANVLTF. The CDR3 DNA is TGTGCCAGCAGTTACGTCGGGACCGTATATCTCTCTGGGGCCAACGTCCTGACTTTC.

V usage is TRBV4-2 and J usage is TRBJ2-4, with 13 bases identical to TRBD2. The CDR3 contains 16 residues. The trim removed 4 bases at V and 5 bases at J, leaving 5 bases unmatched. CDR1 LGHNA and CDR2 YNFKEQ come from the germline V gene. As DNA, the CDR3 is TGTGCCAGCAGCCGGACTAGCGGGAGTGGGGAAAACATTCAGTACTTC. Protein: CASSRTSGSGENIQYF.

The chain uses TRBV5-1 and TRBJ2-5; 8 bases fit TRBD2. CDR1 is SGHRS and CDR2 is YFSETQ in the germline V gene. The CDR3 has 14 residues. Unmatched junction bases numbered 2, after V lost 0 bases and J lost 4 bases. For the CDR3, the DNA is TGCGCCAGCAGCTTGGGACTAGCGAGAGAGACCCAGTACTTC. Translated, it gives CASSLGLARETQYF. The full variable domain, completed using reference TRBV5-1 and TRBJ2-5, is KAGVTQTPRYLIKTRGQQVTLSCSPISGHRSVSWYQQTPGQGLQFLFEYFSETQRNKGNFPGRFSGRQFSNSRSEMNVSTLELGDSALYLCASSLGLARETQYFGPGTRLLVL.

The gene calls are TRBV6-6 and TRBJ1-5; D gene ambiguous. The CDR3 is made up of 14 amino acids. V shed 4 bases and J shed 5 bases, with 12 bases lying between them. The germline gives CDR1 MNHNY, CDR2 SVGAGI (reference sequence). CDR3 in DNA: TGTGCCAGCAGTTCTTTATCGCTCGATCAGCCCCAGCATTTT. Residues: CASSSLSLDQPQHF.

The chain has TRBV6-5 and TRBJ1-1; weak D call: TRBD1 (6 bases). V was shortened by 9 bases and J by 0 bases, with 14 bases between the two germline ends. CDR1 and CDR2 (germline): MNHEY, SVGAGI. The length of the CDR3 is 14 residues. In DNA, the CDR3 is TGTGCCAGTAAGGGGGGACCCGTGAACACTGAAGCTTTCTTT. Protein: CASKGGPVNTEAFF.

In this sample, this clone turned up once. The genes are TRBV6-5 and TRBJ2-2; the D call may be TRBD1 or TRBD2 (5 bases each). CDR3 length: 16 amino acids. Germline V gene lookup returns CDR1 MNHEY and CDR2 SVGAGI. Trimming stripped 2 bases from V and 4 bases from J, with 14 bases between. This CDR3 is CASSYGAGGVTGELFF. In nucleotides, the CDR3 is TGTGCCAGCAGTTACGGGGCAGGAGGAGTCACCGGGGAGCTGTTTTTT.

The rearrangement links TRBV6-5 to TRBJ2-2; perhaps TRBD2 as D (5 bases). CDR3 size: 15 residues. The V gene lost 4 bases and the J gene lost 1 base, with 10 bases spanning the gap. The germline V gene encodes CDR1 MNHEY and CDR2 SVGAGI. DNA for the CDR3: TGTGCCAGCAGTTTGAGCGGAGGGAACACCGGGGAGCTGTTTTTT. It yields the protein CASSLSGGNTGELFF.

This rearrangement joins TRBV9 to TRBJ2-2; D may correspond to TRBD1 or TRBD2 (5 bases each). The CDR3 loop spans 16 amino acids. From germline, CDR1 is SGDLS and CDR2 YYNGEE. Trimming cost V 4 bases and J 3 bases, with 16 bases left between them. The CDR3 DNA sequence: TGTGCCAGCAGCCCGACCCGGGGCAGCTACACCGGGGAGCTGTTTTTT. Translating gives CASSPTRGSYTGELFF. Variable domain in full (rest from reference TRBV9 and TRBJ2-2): DSGVTQTPKHLITATGQRVTLRCSPRSGDLSVYWYQQSLDQGLQFLIQYYNGEERAKGNILERFSAQQFPDLHSELNLSSLELGDSALYFCASSPTRGSYTGELFFGEGSRLTVL.

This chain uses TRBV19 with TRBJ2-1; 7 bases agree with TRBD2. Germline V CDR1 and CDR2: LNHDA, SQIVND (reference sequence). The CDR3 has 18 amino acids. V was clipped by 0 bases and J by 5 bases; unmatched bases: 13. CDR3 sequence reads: CASSIDSPGLVGNNEQFF. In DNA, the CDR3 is TGTGCCAGTAGTATAGATTCCCCCGGACTAGTGGGGAACAATGAGCAGTTCTTC.

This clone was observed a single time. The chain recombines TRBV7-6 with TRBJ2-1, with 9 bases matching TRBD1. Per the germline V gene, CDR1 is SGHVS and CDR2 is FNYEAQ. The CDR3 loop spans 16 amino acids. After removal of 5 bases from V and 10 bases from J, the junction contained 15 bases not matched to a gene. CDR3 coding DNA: TGTGCCAGCAGCCCGCGGACAGGGGCTGCTTTTGGGGAGCAGTTCTTC. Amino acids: CASSPRTGAAFGEQFF.

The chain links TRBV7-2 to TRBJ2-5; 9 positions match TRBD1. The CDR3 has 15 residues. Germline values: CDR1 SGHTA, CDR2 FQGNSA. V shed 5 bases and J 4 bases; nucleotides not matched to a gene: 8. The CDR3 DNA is TGTGCCAGCAGCGTACTGGGACAGGGAGGAGAGACCCAGTACTTC. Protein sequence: CASSVLGQGGETQYF.

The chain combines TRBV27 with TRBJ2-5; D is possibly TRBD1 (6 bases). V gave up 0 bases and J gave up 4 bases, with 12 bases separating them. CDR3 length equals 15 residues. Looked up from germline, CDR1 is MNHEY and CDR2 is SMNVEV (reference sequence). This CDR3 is CASSLSWGRRETQYF. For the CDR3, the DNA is TGTGCCAGCAGTTTATCGTGGGGGCGCAGAGAGACCCAGTACTTC.

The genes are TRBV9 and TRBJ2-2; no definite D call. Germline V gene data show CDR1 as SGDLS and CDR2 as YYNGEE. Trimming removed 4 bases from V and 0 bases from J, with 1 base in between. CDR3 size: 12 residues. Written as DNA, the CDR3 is TGTGCCAGCAGCACGAACACCGGGGAGCTGTTTTTT. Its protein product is CASSTNTGELFF.

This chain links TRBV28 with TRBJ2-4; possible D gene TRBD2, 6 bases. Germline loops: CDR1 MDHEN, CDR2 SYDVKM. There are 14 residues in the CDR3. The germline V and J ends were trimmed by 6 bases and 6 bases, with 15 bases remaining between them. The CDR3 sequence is CASRTGSQRNIQYF. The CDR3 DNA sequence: TGTGCCAGCAGGACCGGGAGTCAACGAAACATTCAGTACTTC.

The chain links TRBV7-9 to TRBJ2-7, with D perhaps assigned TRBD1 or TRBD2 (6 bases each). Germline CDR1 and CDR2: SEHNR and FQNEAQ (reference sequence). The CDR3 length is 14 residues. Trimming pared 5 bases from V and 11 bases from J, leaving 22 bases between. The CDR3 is CASSPIQGLARKYV. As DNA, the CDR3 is TGTGCCAGCAGCCCAATACAGGGCCTAGCGCGAAAGTACGTC.

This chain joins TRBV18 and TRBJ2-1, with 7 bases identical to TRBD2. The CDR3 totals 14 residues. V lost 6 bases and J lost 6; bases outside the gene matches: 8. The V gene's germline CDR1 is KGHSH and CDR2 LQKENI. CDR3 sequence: CASSLMTSSNEQFF. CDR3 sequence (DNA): TGTGCCAGCTCCCTTATGACTAGCAGCAATGAGCAGTTCTTC.

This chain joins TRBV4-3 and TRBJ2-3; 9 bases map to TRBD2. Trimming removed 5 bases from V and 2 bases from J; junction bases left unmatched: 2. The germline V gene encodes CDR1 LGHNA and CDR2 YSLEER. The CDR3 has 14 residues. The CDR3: CASSWGLATDTQYF. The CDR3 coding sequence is TGCGCCAGCAGCTGGGGACTAGCCACAGATACGCAGTATTTT.

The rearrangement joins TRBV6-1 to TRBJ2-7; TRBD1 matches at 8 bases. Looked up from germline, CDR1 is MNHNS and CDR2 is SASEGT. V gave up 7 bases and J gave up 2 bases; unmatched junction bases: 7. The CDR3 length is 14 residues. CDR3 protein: CASTGTGGTYEQYF. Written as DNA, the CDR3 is TGTGCCAGCACCGGAACAGGGGGGACCTACGAGCAGTACTTC.

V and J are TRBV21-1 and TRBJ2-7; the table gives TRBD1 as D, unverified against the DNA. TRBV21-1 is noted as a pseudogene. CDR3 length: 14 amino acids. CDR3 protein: CASLGTDRSYEQYF. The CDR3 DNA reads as TGTGCCAGCCTCGGGACCGACAGGTCCTACGAGCAGTACTTC.

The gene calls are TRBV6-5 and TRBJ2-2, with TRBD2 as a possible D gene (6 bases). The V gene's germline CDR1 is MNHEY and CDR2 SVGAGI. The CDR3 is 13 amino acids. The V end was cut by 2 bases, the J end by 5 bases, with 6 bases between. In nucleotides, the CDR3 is TGTGCCAGCAGTTACGGGGGGACCGGGGAGCTGTTTTTT. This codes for CASSYGGTGELFF.

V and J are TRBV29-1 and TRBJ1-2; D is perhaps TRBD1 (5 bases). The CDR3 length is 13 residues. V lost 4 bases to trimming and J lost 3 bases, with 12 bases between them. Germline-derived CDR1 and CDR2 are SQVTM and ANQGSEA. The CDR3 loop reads CSVAVGRDYGYTF. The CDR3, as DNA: TGCAGCGTTGCCGTCGGCAGGGACTATGGCTACACCTTC.

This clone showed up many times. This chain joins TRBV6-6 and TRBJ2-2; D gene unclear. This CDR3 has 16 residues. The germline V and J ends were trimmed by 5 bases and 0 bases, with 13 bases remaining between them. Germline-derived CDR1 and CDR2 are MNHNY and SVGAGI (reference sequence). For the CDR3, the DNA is TGTGCCAGCAGTCTCCAGAGCGTATCGAACACCGGGGAGCTGTTTTTT. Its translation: CASSLQSVSNTGELFF.

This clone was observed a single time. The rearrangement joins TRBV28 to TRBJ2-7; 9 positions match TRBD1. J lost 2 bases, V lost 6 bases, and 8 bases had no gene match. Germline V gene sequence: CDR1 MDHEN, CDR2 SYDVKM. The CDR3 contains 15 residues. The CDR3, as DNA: TGTGCCAGCAGCCCCCCGGGACAGGGAACCTACGAGCAGTACTTC. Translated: CASSPPGQGTYEQYF.

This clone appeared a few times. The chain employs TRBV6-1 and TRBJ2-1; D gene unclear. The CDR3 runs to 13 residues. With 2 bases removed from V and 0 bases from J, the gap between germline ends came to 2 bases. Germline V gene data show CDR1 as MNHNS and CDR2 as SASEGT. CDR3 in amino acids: CASSEFSYNEQFF. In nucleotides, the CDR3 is TGTGCCAGCAGTGAATTCTCCTACAATGAGCAGTTCTTC.

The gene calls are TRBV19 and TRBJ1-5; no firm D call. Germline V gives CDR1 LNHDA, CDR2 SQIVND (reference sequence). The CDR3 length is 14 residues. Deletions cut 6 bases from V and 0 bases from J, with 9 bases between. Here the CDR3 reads CASSPVNSNQPQHF. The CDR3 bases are TGTGCCAGTAGCCCAGTAAATAGCAATCAGCCCCAGCATTTT.